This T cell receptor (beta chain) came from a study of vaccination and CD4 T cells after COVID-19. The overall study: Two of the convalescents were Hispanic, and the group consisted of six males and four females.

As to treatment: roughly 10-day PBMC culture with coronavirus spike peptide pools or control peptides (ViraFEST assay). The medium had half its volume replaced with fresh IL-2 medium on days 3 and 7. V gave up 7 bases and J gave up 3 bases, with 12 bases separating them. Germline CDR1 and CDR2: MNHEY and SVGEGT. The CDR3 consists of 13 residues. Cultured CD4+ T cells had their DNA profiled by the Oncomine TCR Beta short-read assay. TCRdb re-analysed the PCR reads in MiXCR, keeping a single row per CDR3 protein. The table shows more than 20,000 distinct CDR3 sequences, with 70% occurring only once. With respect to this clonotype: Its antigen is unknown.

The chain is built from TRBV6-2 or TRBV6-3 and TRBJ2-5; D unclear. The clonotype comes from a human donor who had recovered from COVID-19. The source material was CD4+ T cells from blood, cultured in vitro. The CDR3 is CASKVWGEETQYF. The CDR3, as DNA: TGTGCCAGCAAGGTGTGGGGTGAAGAGACCCAGTACTTC.